This is a list of T cell receptor beta chains from one sample in a study of OX40 agonist ivuxolimab in advanced cancers. Repertoires were generated with immunoSEQ multiplex PCR, while TCRdb's copy carries only in-frame clones and drops some. The repertoire includes under 30,000 clones, more than 65% of them detected once, and approximately 15% sits in the top ten. The source was CD4+ or CD8+ T cells sorted from blood, collected in a trial of the OX40 agonist ivuxolimab. These TCRs come from an adult with an advanced solid tumor such as melanoma, head and neck, liver or kidney cancer. Each CDR3 is given with its conserved first and last residue. A D gene is named only where the DNA matches it firmly. For some rows the clone size is stated as once, few or many, or as a class when expanded; others skip it.

j_gene,v_gene,abundance,len,d_gene,CDR3aa,CDR3nt
TRBJ2-3,TRBV5-4,few,15,TRBD2,CASSRGLAGTDTQYF,TGTGCCAGCAGCCGAGGACTAGCGGGCACAGATACGCAGTATTTT
TRBJ1-1,TRBV10-2,.,12,.,CASSETYTEAFF,TGCGCCAGCAGTGAAACATACACTGAAGCTTTCTTT
TRBJ1-3,TRBV9,.,15,.,CASSVGGDSGNTIYF,TGTGCCAGCAGCGTAGGAGGGGACTCTGGAAACACCATATATTTT
TRBJ1-4,TRBV30,.,10,.,CAWGSEKLFF,TGTGCCTGGGGGTCCGAAAAACTGTTTTTT
TRBJ2-7,TRBV6-5,.,12,.,CASSKDLLEQYF,TGTGCCAGCAGCAAAGACCTACTCGAGCAGTACTTC
TRBJ1-1,TRBV13,.,12,.,CASSSLGAEAFF,TGTGCCAGCAGCTCCCTCGGGGCTGAAGCTTTCTTT
TRBJ2-7,TRBV29-1,.,13,.,CSVEDDRSYEQYF,TGCAGCGTTGAAGACGACAGGTCCTACGAGCAGTACTTC
TRBJ1-5,TRBV19,.,16,.,CASSIGGGASNQPQHF,TGTGCCAGTAGTATAGGGGGTGGCGCGAGCAATCAGCCCCAGCATTTT
TRBJ1-3,TRBV7-6,.,15,.,CASSLEADTGNTIYF,TGTGCCAGCAGCTTAGAGGCAGATACTGGAAACACCATATATTTT
TRBJ2-7,TRBV13,once,16,.,CASSFRAGPEGYEQYF,TGTGCCAGCAGCTTCCGGGCAGGGCCCGAGGGCTACGAGCAGTACTTC
TRBJ2-5,TRBV9,.,14,TRBD1,CASSVGQGQETQYF,TGTGCCAGCAGCGTAGGACAGGGGCAAGAGACCCAGTACTTC
TRBJ2-7,TRBV7-9,.,15,TRBD1,CASSPPAGQVYEQYF,TGTGCCAGCAGCCCACCGGCGGGACAGGTCTACGAGCAGTACTTC
TRBJ2-2,TRBV7-9,few,16,TRBD2,CASSGETSVATGELFF,TGTGCCAGCAGCGGAGAGACTAGCGTGGCCACCGGGGAGCTGTTTTTT
TRBJ2-1,TRBV9,.,15,TRBD2,CASSVGGGIYNEQFF,TGTGCCAGCAGCGTCGGCGGGGGGATTTACAATGAGCAGTTCTTC
TRBJ2-1,TRBV9,.,13,.,CASSPSSYNEQFF,TGTGCCAGCAGCCCGAGCTCCTACAATGAGCAGTTCTTC
TRBJ2-7,TRBV11-2,.,16,.,CASSSLLQGEGDEQYF,TGTGCCAGCAGCTCGCTGCTACAGGGGGAGGGGGACGAGCAGTACTTC
TRBJ2-5,TRBV2,few,17,TRBD1,CASSEALGGAFQETQYF,TGTGCCAGCAGTGAAGCGCTAGGGGGCGCGTTTCAAGAGACCCAGTACTTC
TRBJ2-1,TRBV19,.,15,.,CASSMVGFVYNEQFF,TGTGCCAGTAGTATGGTCGGGTTCGTCTACAATGAGCAGTTCTTC
TRBJ2-2,TRBV7-3,.,18,TRBD1,CASSPSPGQAPSTGELFF,TGTGCCAGCAGCCCTTCACCCGGACAGGCCCCCTCAACCGGGGAGCTGTTTTTT
TRBJ2-7,TRBV11-2,.,17,.,CASSPQIGVSNSYEQYF,TGTGCCAGCAGCCCCCAGATAGGTGTCTCTAACTCCTACGAGCAGTACTTC
TRBJ2-5,TRBV27,.,16,TRBD2,CASSPDVRGEPQTQYF,TGTGCCAGCAGTCCCGACGTACGGGGGGAGCCGCAGACCCAGTACTTC
TRBJ1-2,TRBV2,once,13,TRBD1,CASSPTGGYGYTF,TGTGCCAGCAGTCCGACAGGGGGCTATGGCTACACCTTC
TRBJ2-7,TRBV19,few,13,.,CASSIGKHYEQYF,TGTGCCAGTAGTATAGGGAAACACTACGAGCAGTACTTC
TRBJ2-7,TRBV2,.,15,.,CASSEALDRPPEQYF,TGTGCCAGCAGTGAAGCGCTGGACAGACCTCCCGAGCAGTACTTC
TRBJ1-6,TRBV12-5,once,14,.,CASGLVGVNSPLHF,TGTGCTAGTGGTTTGGTAGGGGTTAATTCACCCCTCCACTTT
TRBJ1-2,TRBV4-1,.,12,.,CASSSLGRGYTF,TGCGCCAGCAGCAGCCTCGGTCGTGGCTACACCTTC
TRBJ1-4,TRBV5-6,few,15,.,CASSPSRDTRQKLFF,TGTGCCAGCAGCCCGTCCCGGGACACCCGGCAAAAACTGTTTTTT
TRBJ1-5,TRBV19,.,13,.,CASSGQGSQPQHF,TGTGCCAGTAGTGGGCAGGGAAGTCAGCCCCAGCATTTT